The 18 T cell receptor beta chains given below trace back to one sample, sequenced in a study of blood T cell repertoires in COVID-19. Sequenced by immunoSEQ multiplex PCR; TCRdb stores in-frame clones only, minus some. The sample has about 150,000 clones, under 95% seen once. Sequenced input: peripheral blood. These TCRs come from a man aged 50 or older with acute or convalescent COVID-19.

The chain employs TRBV4-1 and TRBJ2-5; TRBD1 is a possible D gene (6 bases). V lost 0 bases and J 7 bases, leaving 15 bases between the germline ends. The CDR3 consists of 15 residues. From germline, CDR1 is MGHRA and CDR2 YSYEKL. CDR3 in amino acids: CASSQEGGQIGTQYF. In DNA form, the CDR3 reads TGCGCCAGCAGCCAAGAAGGAGGACAGATCGGGACCCAGTACTTC.

The chain recombines TRBV7-8 with TRBJ1-6, with D unresolved. Germline CDR1 is SGHVS and CDR2 is FQNEAQ. The length of the CDR3 is 12 residues. V gave up 1 base and J gave up 12 bases, with 7 bases separating them. The CDR3 coding sequence is TGTGCCAGCAGCTTAGACAGCGGACCCCTCCACTTT. This sequence encodes CASSLDSGPLHF.

A single count supports this clone. V and J are TRBV28 and TRBJ1-1; possibly TRBD1 for D (6 bases). The V gene lost 6 bases and the J gene lost 5 bases, with 16 bases spanning the gap. The CDR3 has 14 residues. Germline V gene data show CDR1 as MDHEN and CDR2 as SYDVKM. CDR3 bases: TGTGCCAGCAGGATGTATGTAGGGGGTACTGAAGCTTTCTTT. Its translation is CASRMYVGGTEAFF.

This rearrangement joins TRBV30 to TRBJ1-2; D unclear. In germline, CDR1 is GTSNPN, CDR2 SVGIG (reference sequence). The CDR3 spans 10 residues. The germline V and J ends were trimmed by 3 bases and 6 bases, with 5 bases remaining between them. CDR3 coding DNA: TGTGCCTGGAGCTCGGATGGCTACACCTTC. This encodes CAWSSDGYTF.

There are a few counts of this clone. J is TRBJ1-1 and V is TRBV15; 9 bases are shared with TRBD1. With 2 bases clipped from V and 3 bases from J, the junction kept 7 bases outside the gene matches. There are 16 residues in the CDR3. Germline loops: CDR1 LNHNV, CDR2 YYDKDF (reference sequence). CDR3 residues: CATSRTQGAKDTEAFF. CDR3 DNA sequence: TGTGCCACCAGCAGAACACAGGGGGCTAAGGACACTGAAGCTTTCTTT. The entire variable domain, with the rest obtained from reference TRBV15 and TRBJ1-1, is as follows: DAMVIQNPRYQVTQFGKPVTLSCSQTLNHNVMYWYQQKSSQAPKLLFHYYDKDFNNEADTPDNFQSRRPNTSFCFLDIRSPGLGDTAMYLCATSRTQGAKDTEAFFGQGTRLTVV.

The rearrangement joins TRBV20-1 to TRBJ2-1, with 7 bases identical to TRBD2. Per germline, CDR1 DFQATT and CDR2 SNEGSKA (reference sequence). This CDR3 spans 15 amino acids. V was pared by 3 bases and J by 6 bases, with 11 bases of the junction left unmatched. CDR3 DNA: TGCAGTGCTAGTCTTGCGGGAGCGCGGGGCAATGAGCAGTTCTTC. Amino acids: CSASLAGARGNEQFF.

The chain combines TRBV2 with TRBJ1-1, with D unresolved. This CDR3 has 12 residues. Germline CDR1 reads SNHLY; CDR2 reads FYNNEI. V shed 6 bases and J shed 8 bases, with 13 bases lying between them. The CDR3 protein is CASSGSYYEAFF. The CDR3 DNA reads as TGTGCCAGCAGCGGCAGCTACTACGAAGCTTTCTTT.

The genes are TRBV13 and TRBJ2-3, with D perhaps TRBD1 (6 bases). Germline V lookup: CDR1 PRHDT, CDR2 FYEKMQ (reference sequence). CDR3 size: 15 residues. Trimming pared 3 bases from V and 1 base from J, leaving 11 bases between. The CDR3 here is CASSFWGPGTDTQYF. In DNA form, the CDR3 reads TGTGCCAGCAGCTTTTGGGGGCCGGGCACAGATACGCAGTATTTT.

The rearrangement links TRBV27 to TRBJ2-1, with 7 bases identical to TRBD1. The CDR3 spans 15 residues. V was pared by 5 bases and J by 3 bases, with 7 bases of the junction left unmatched. CDR1 MNHEY and CDR2 SMNVEV come from the germline V gene (reference sequence). The CDR3 DNA is TGTGCCAGCAGTAAAGGGACAGAAGTCTACAATGAGCAGTTCTTC. Residues: CASSKGTEVYNEQFF.

The chain has TRBV6-2 or TRBV6-3 and TRBJ1-2, with 7 bases fitting TRBD1. CDR1 MNHEY and CDR2 SVGEGT come from the germline V gene. Unmatched junction bases numbered 4, after V lost 5 bases and J lost 7 bases. The CDR3 is made up of 12 amino acids. CDR3 sequence: CASSHNRGGYTF. The CDR3 nucleotides read TGTGCCAGCAGTCACAACAGGGGTGGCTACACCTTC.

This chain links TRBV19 with TRBJ1-5; D not resolved. CDR3 length equals 13 residues. In germline, CDR1 is LNHDA, CDR2 SQIVND (reference sequence). Trimming left V 9 bases short and J 4 bases short, with 13 bases between. DNA of the CDR3: TGTGCCAGCTCATTGACGAGGAATCAGCCCCAGCATTTT. Translated: CASSLTRNQPQHF. The entire variable domain, with the rest obtained from reference TRBV19 and TRBJ1-5, is as follows: DGGITQSPKYLFRKEGQNVTLSCEQNLNHDAMYWYRQDPGQGLRLIYYSQIVNDFQKGDIAEGYSVSREKKESFPLTVTSAQKNPTAFYLCASSLTRNQPQHFGDGTRLSIL.

This chain uses TRBV5-4 with TRBJ2-1; 7 bases map to TRBD1. CDR1 is SGHNT and CDR2 is YYREEE in the germline V gene (reference sequence). This CDR3 has 16 residues. Trimming took 4 bases from V and 4 from J; bases not matched to a gene: 11. CDR3 coding DNA: TGTGCCAGCAGCCCCTCGGACAGGAGATCGTACAATGAGCAGTTCTTC. It translates to CASSPSDRRSYNEQFF.

The chain uses TRBV7-2 and TRBJ1-2; D gene uncertain. Germline loops: CDR1 SGHTA, CDR2 FQGNSA. The V gene lost 5 bases and the J gene lost 4 bases, with 14 bases spanning the gap. The CDR3 length is 14 residues. The CDR3 region is CASSLGSIGYGYTF. CDR3 sequence (DNA): TGTGCCAGCAGCCTAGGGAGTATCGGCTATGGCTACACCTTC.

The chain carries TRBV30 and TRBJ1-5; D is undetermined. V lost 0 bases, J lost 0 bases, and 3 bases lay in between. Germline CDR1 GTSNPN, CDR2 SVGIG (reference sequence). The CDR3 runs to 13 residues. DNA of the CDR3: TGTGCCTGGAGTGTTCGTAGCAATCAGCCCCAGCATTTT. It is translated as CAWSVRSNQPQHF.

This chain uses TRBV5-8 with TRBJ2-6; 11 bases map to TRBD1. The CDR3 length is 17 residues. Trimming removed 4 bases from V and 4 bases from J; junction bases left unmatched: 7. Germline CDR1 and CDR2: SGHTS and YDEGEE. CDR3 amino acids: CASSRTGGKGGANVLTF. CDR3 DNA sequence: TGTGCCAGCAGCAGGACAGGGGGCAAAGGGGGGGCCAACGTCCTGACTTTC. The whole variable domain, filled in from reference TRBV5-8 and TRBJ2-6, reads EAGVTQSPTHLIKTRGQQATLRCSPISGHTSVYWYQQALGLGLQFLLWYDEGEERNRGNFPPRFSGRQFPNYSSELNVNALELEDSALYLCASSRTGGKGGANVLTFGAGSRLTVL.

The chain joins TRBV24-1 to TRBJ2-2, with 11 bases matching TRBD2. After removal of 3 bases from V and 7 bases from J, the junction contained 6 bases not matched to a gene. This CDR3 spans 16 amino acids. Germline values: CDR1 KGHDR, CDR2 SFDVKD. The CDR3 region is CATSDRLAGFHGELFF. CDR3 in DNA: TGTGCCACCAGTGATCGACTAGCGGGATTTCACGGGGAGCTGTTTTTT.

The rearrangement joins TRBV11-2 to TRBJ2-1, with 13 bases matching TRBD2. V lost 8 bases, J lost 6 bases, and 4 bases stayed unmatched. From germline, CDR1 is SGHAT and CDR2 FQNNGV. The CDR3 consists of 14 residues. The CDR3 here is CASPGTSGTNEQFF. The CDR3 DNA reads TGTGCCAGCCCCGGGACTAGCGGGACCAATGAGCAGTTCTTC.

The chain employs TRBV4-2 and TRBJ2-7; TRBD2 agrees at 9 bases. The junction had 4 bases not matched to a gene; V was cut back by 3 bases and J by 1 base. Germline CDR1 LGHNA, CDR2 YNFKEQ. The CDR3 has 15 residues. CDR3 DNA: TGTGCCAGCAGCCAGGTAGCGGGAGAATCCTACGAGCAGTACTTC. It specifies CASSQVAGESYEQYF.